The 24 T cell receptor beta chains presented below share a single source sample, sequenced in a study of T cells in Graves' hyperthyroidism and ophthalmopathy. Researchers amplified the TCR beta CDR3 regions from RNA transcripts. HTBI primers were the set used in a first-round RT-PCR of the TCR CDR3. TCRdb processed the multiplex PCR reads anew with MiXCR; each CDR3 protein has one entry. The sample lists about 400,000 distinct CDR3 sequences, around 15% seen once, with about 5% in the top ten. Sequencing was performed on blood. The source is a woman between 18 and 29 years old with Graves' hyperthyroidism.

This clonotype was detected only a few times. The V gene is TRBV5-1, the J gene TRBJ2-3; 7 positions match TRBD2. Germline assignment: CDR1 SGHRS and CDR2 YFSETQ. V shed 0 bases and J 0 bases; nucleotides not matched to a gene: 7. This CDR3 region has 17 residues. CDR3 DNA: TGCGCCAGCAGCTTGGCGCCGACTAGCAAGAGCACAGATACGCAGTATTTT. Its protein product is CASSLAPTSKSTDTQYF. The full variable domain, in which reference TRBV5-1 and TRBJ2-3 provide the parts outside the CDR3, is KAGVTQTPRYLIKTRGQQVTLSCSPISGHRSVSWYQQTPGQGLQFLFEYFSETQRNKGNFPGRFSGRQFSNSRSEMNVSTLELGDSALYLCASSLAPTSKSTDTQYFGPGTRLTVL.

This clonotype was observed many times. The rearrangement uses TRBV12-3 or TRBV12-4 and TRBJ2-2; D tentatively fits TRBD1 or TRBD2 (5 bases each). The CDR3 is 14 residues long. V lost 4 bases and J lost 4, with 10 bases in between. The CDR3 region has the DNA TGTGCCAGCAGTTGGGGACCACTCACCGGGGAGCTGTTTTTT. Residues: CASSWGPLTGELFF.

The chain is built from TRBV27 and TRBJ1-5; D gene unclear. The CDR3 covers 14 residues. Germline CDR1 and CDR2: MNHEY and SMNVEV (reference sequence). V lost 5 bases, J lost 6 bases, and 14 bases lay in between. For the CDR3, the DNA is TGTGCCAGCAGTGAATGGACGTCGGTTCAGCCCCAGCATTTT. It encodes CASSEWTSVQPQHF.

This clonotype was recorded at least ten times. The CDR3 sequence: CASSTTGSRETQYF. DNA of the CDR3: TGTGCCAGCAGCACGACAGGGTCGAGAGAGACCCAGTACTTC. This sequence joins TRBV6-1 and TRBJ2-5, with 7 positions matching TRBD1. CDR1 and CDR2 from the germline V gene are MNHNS and SASEGT. This CDR3 is built from 14 residues. The ends lost 6 bases at V and 4 bases at J; junction bases unmatched: 8.

There are many counts of this clonotype. This chain joins TRBV7-8 and TRBJ2-3; D is unresolved. The V gene lost 4 bases and the J gene lost 11 bases, with 13 bases spanning the gap. Looked up from germline, CDR1 is SGHVS and CDR2 is FQNEAQ. This CDR3 is 12 amino acids long. The DNA of the CDR3 is TGTGCCAGCAGCTCCAATTACGGCGGGCAGTATTTT. This encodes CASSSNYGGQYF.

This clonotype has a count of ten or more. The chain is built from TRBV3-1 and TRBJ1-1, with TRBD1 as a possible D gene (6 bases). Germline V gene lookup returns CDR1 LGHDT and CDR2 YNNKEL (reference sequence). This CDR3 spans 14 amino acids. V gave up 3 bases and J gave up 1 base, with 9 bases separating them. The CDR3 loop is CASSHLTGNTEAFF. In nucleotides, the CDR3 is TGTGCCAGCAGCCACTTGACAGGGAACACTGAAGCTTTCTTT.

The table lists this clonotype with many counts. The chain employs TRBV5-5 and TRBJ2-7; 8 positions agree with TRBD2. Germline lookup yields CDR1 SGHKS and CDR2 YYEKEE (reference sequence). With 2 bases clipped from V and 2 bases from J, the junction kept 6 bases outside the gene matches. The CDR3 sequence is 15 residues long. In nucleotides, the CDR3 is TGTGCCAGCAGCTTTAGCCTAGCGGGTGCCTACGAGCAGTACTTC. It yields the protein CASSFSLAGAYEQYF.

This clonotype was seen ten or more times. The chain links TRBV29-1 to TRBJ2-3, with D perhaps TRBD1 (5 bases). The CDR3 extends over 13 amino acids. The germline V gene encodes CDR1 SQVTM and CDR2 ANQGSEA. The V gene lost 3 bases and the J gene lost 0 bases, with 7 bases spanning the gap. CDR3 nucleotide sequence: TGCAGCGTTGACGACAGAAGCACAGATACGCAGTATTTT. It specifies CSVDDRSTDTQYF.

This clonotype was observed many times. V is TRBV28 and J is TRBJ2-5; 9 positions match TRBD2. CDR1 is MDHEN, CDR2 SYDVKM, per germline. The CDR3 has 14 residues. Trimming removed 8 bases from V and 6 bases from J; junction bases left unmatched: 10. CDR3 coding DNA: TGTGCCAGCCTTGTTAGCGGGAGCTCGAAGACCCAGTACTTC. This sequence encodes CASLVSGSSKTQYF.

As DNA, the CDR3 is TGTGCCAGCTCCTGGAGGGACAAGGGCCGGGCTTTCTTT. This translates into CASSWRDKGRAFF. This rearrangement joins TRBV6-1 to TRBJ1-1, with D maybe TRBD1 (6 bases). V was cut by 8 bases and J by 11 bases, with 21 bases left in between. The length of the CDR3 is 13 residues. CDR1 is MNHNS, CDR2 SASEGT, per germline.

This clonotype was detected ten times or more. This chain joins TRBV27 and TRBJ2-1; the match to TRBD2 covers 9 bases. Trimming took 2 bases from V and 7 from J; bases not matched to a gene: 9. The CDR3 contains 16 residues. CDR1 is MNHEY, CDR2 SMNVEV, per germline (reference sequence). CDR3 in amino acids: CASSLGLGGRANEQFF. CDR3 DNA sequence: TGTGCCAGCAGTTTAGGTTTGGGCGGGAGGGCGAATGAGCAGTTCTTC.

The rearrangement links TRBV28 to TRBJ1-2; D gene ambiguous. From germline, CDR1 is MDHEN and CDR2 SYDVKM. CDR3 length: 12 residues. Trimming took off 6 bases at V and 6 bases at J, with 11 bases between the two ends. CDR3 DNA: TGTGCCAGCAGCCAGGAAATCGATGGCTACACCTTC. This gives the protein CASSQEIDGYTF.

The chain is built from TRBV7-6 and TRBJ2-7; TRBD2 is a possible D gene (6 bases). This CDR3 is 15 amino acids long. From germline, CDR1 is SGHVS and CDR2 FNYEAQ. Trimming left V 5 bases short and J 0 bases short, with 14 bases between. CDR3 sequence: CASSPAGRLSYEQYF. The CDR3 bases are TGTGCCAGCAGCCCTGCGGGGCGCCTCTCCTACGAGCAGTACTTC.

This clonotype appeared a few times. V and J are TRBV5-1 and TRBJ1-6; no clear D. Looked up from germline, CDR1 is SGHRS and CDR2 is YFSETQ. This CDR3 comprises 14 residues. Trimming took 5 bases from V and 2 from J, leaving 8 bases between them. Here the CDR3 DNA reads TGCGCCAGCAGGAAGATGGCCTATAATTCACCCCTCCACTTT. This gives the protein CASRKMAYNSPLHF. The variable domain in full, completed from reference TRBV5-1 and TRBJ1-6, reads KAGVTQTPRYLIKTRGQQVTLSCSPISGHRSVSWYQQTPGQGLQFLFEYFSETQRNKGNFPGRFSGRQFSNSRSEMNVSTLELGDSALYLCASRKMAYNSPLHFGNGTRLTVT.

This clonotype was detected a few times. The chain employs TRBV12-3 or TRBV12-4 and TRBJ2-3, with D perhaps matching TRBD1 (5 bases). Trimming cost V 3 bases and J 2 bases, with 12 bases left between them. The CDR3 runs to 15 residues. CDR3 region: CASSFAQGNTDTQYF. For the CDR3, the DNA is TGTGCCAGCAGTTTCGCCCAGGGAAACACAGATACGCAGTATTTT.

V usage is TRBV20-1 and J usage is TRBJ2-1; D remains ambiguous. CDR1 DFQATT and CDR2 SNEGSKA come from the germline V gene (reference sequence). The CDR3 spans 11 residues. The ends were cut back, 3 bases at V and 7 bases at J, with 7 bases in the middle. The CDR3 loop is CSARPENEQFF. Written as DNA, the CDR3 is TGCAGTGCTAGGCCAGAAAATGAGCAGTTCTTC.

This clonotype was seen a handful of times. This chain uses TRBV9 with TRBJ1-1; 8 nucleotides align to TRBD1. The V gene end was trimmed by 3 bases and the J gene end by 4 bases; junction bases not matched to a gene: 11. Germline loops: CDR1 SGDLS, CDR2 YYNGEE. This CDR3 comprises 16 residues. The DNA of the CDR3 is TGTGCCAGCAGCGCGGGACAGGAGGGGACCGGCACTGAAGCTTTCTTT. Its protein is CASSAGQEGTGTEAFF.

This clonotype was recorded at least ten times. The chain joins TRBV10-1 to TRBJ1-5; D may be TRBD1 (6 bases). Trimming took off 5 bases at V and 5 bases at J, with 10 bases between the two ends. The CDR3 consists of 13 residues. The germline V gene has CDR1 WNHNN and CDR2 SYGVQD (reference sequence). CDR3 sequence (DNA): TGCGCCAGCAGTACAGGGCGGGATCAGCCCCAGCATTTT. Translation gives CASSTGRDQPQHF.

The chain links TRBV29-1 to TRBJ2-1, with TRBD2 matching over 9 bases. Germline values: CDR1 SQVTM, CDR2 ANQGSEA. The CDR3 runs to 17 residues. The V segment lost 4 bases and the J segment 0 bases; nucleotides outside the gene matches: 10. CDR3 sequence (DNA): TGCAGCGTTGGATGGCTAGCGGGGTTTAGCTCCTACAATGAGCAGTTCTTC. It translates to CSVGWLAGFSSYNEQFF.

This clonotype was observed at least ten times. The chain combines TRBV12-3 or TRBV12-4 with TRBJ1-2, with 8 bases fitting TRBD1. V was pared by 6 bases and J by 8 bases, with 5 bases of the junction left unmatched. The CDR3 consists of 12 residues. The CDR3 DNA reads as TGTGCCAGCAGCACGGGACAGGTCGGCTACACCTTC. Its translation: CASSTGQVGYTF.

This clonotype was seen repeatedly, ten times or more. The V call is TRBV11-3, the J call TRBJ1-2; no clear D gene. Germline assignment: CDR1 SGHNT and CDR2 YENEEA. The CDR3 length is 15 residues. V lost 0 bases to trimming and J lost 4 bases, with 12 bases between them. The CDR3, as DNA: TGTGCCAGCAGCTTAGATAGGCAGGAAGCCTATGGCTACACCTTC. Its translation: CASSLDRQEAYGYTF.

Concerning this clonotype itself: A read error is possible here, since a much larger clone lies one base away. This chain links TRBV2 with TRBJ2-6; D assignment may be TRBD1 or TRBD2 (5 bases each). V lost 6 bases to trimming and J lost 2 bases, with 14 bases between them. Germline V lookup: CDR1 SNHLY, CDR2 FYNNEI. This CDR3 region has 16 residues. CDR3: CASSLQEAPGANVLTF. For the CDR3, the DNA is TGTGCCAGCAGCCTACAGGAGGCGCCTGGGGCCAACGTCCTGACTTTC.

In its sample, this clonotype was seen once. This sequence may be a read error, since a much larger clone differs from it by one base. CDR3 loop: CASSLGPTNTEAFF. CDR3 nucleotides: TGTGCCAGCAGCCTGGGACCGACGAACACTGAAGCTTTCTTT. This chain uses TRBV5-6 with TRBJ1-1, with D perhaps matching TRBD1 (5 bases). With 4 bases removed from V and 1 base from J, the gap between germline ends came to 11 bases. CDR3 size: 14 residues. The V gene's germline CDR1 is SGHDT and CDR2 YYEEEE.

This clonotype has at least ten counts. This rearrangement joins TRBV20-1 to TRBJ2-1, with D perhaps matching TRBD1 (5 bases). Germline CDR1 and CDR2: DFQATT and SNEGSKA (reference sequence). This CDR3 spans 15 amino acids. Deletions cut 0 bases from V and 3 bases from J, with 12 bases between. The CDR3 loop is CSARDHDRFYNEQFF. The CDR3 nucleotides read TGCAGTGCTAGAGATCATGACAGATTCTACAATGAGCAGTTCTTC.